In this sample, the clone carrying this T cell receptor beta chain turned up many times. Every sequencing run gave over 200 million TCR-beta sequences, taken from 15-18 subjects. MiXCR was run by TCRdb on the 5' RACE reads, yielding one entry per CDR3 protein. The sample includes 20,000 or so distinct CDR3 sequences, around 2.5% of them seen just once. This specimen belongs to a study of neurological immune-mediated disorders. This CDR3 contains 17 residues. V shed 0 bases, J shed 0 bases, and the junction held 7 bases outside the gene matches. Germline loops: CDR1 DFQATT, CDR2 SNEGSKA (reference sequence).

This receptor was identified in a woman between 18 and 29 years old with multiple sclerosis. Sequences were obtained from PBMCs. V gene TRBV20-1 combines with J gene TRBJ2-7; 11 bases agree with TRBD1. This CDR3 reads CSARDPWTGGASYEQYF. The CDR3 DNA sequence: TGCAGTGCTAGAGACCCATGGACAGGGGGCGCCTCCTACGAGCAGTACTTC.